Described below is a single T cell receptor (beta chain) sequence and its context. Its antigen is undetermined. The data stem from a study of T cells after yellow fever vaccination. This CDR3 is 14 amino acids long. Germline V gene sequence: CDR1 DFQATT, CDR2 SNEGSKA (reference sequence). A 5'RACE template-switching step, the method used to make TCR cDNA, added a universal primer site and UMIs. TCRdb reprocessed the 5' RACE reads with MiXCR, giving one entry per CDR3 protein. The sample consists of under 550,000 distinct CDR3 sequences, 21% of them appearing once. Study-level findings and limits: In post-booster samples, most primary-vaccination clones reappeared (approximately 96% CD4, roughly 90% CD8). Just a small share of clonotypes turned up in the CD4 compartment as well as the CD8 compartment.

The sequence derives from a young man who received the YFV17D yellow fever vaccine. Sequenced material: PBMCs, taken roughly 20 days after the first yellow fever vaccination. The chain is built from TRBV20-1 and TRBJ2-7; TRBD2 matches at 8 bases. CDR3 residues: CRGRRSGGSYEQYV. In DNA, the CDR3 is TGCAGGGGGCGGAGGAGCGGGGGTTCCTACGAGCAGTACGTC.